Included here is one TCR beta chain sequence, with context. What it binds is not known. This specimen comes from a study of T cell responses to AZD1222 COVID-19 vaccine. Trimming pared 8 bases from V and 4 bases from J, leaving 15 bases between. The CDR3 totals 14 residues. Germline CDR1 is SGHTA and CDR2 is FQGTGA. Study results and limitations: Clonal diversity was possibly underestimated; the donors were predominantly white British and more often female. Seropositive AZD1222 recipients at baseline numbered only five or six. Nearly half of spike-specific TCRs reportedly target unmutated variant regions.

Method: immunoSEQ multiplex PCR; TCRdb's copy keeps in-frame clones and lacks some. Of over 120,000 clones detected, approximately 89% appear once; the ten largest clones hold around 1.5%. This sequence joins TRBV7-3 and TRBJ2-1; maybe TRBD2 (6 bases). This specimen was peripheral blood, taken 28 days after the second AZD1222 dose. This receptor was taken from an adult who received the AZD1222 COVID-19 vaccine. CDR3 residues: CASGSGWGYNEQFF. CDR3 nucleotide sequence: TGTGCCAGCGGGAGCGGGTGGGGGTACAATGAGCAGTTCTTC. The full variable domain, in which reference TRBV7-3 and TRBJ2-1 provide the parts outside the CDR3, is GAGVSQTPSNKVTEKGKYVELRCDPISGHTALYWYRQSLGQGPEFLIYFQGTGAADDSGLPNDRFFAVRPEGSVSTLKIQRTERGDSAVYLCASGSGWGYNEQFFGPGTRLTVL.